This T cell receptor beta chain was retrieved from a study of blood T cell repertoires in COVID-19. Background on the study: Whether acute or convalescent, the COVID-19 samples came from the United States, Italy and Spain. Sample material is recorded as cDNA or gDNA derived from T cells, B-cell-depleted T cells, or PBMCs.

This clone appeared a single time. Authors' processing steps: Reference gene primer amplification gave estimated nucleated cell counts. Sequenced by immunoSEQ multiplex PCR; TCRdb stores in-frame clones only, minus some. The V and J calls and the clone size are those of that table, but D and trimming were determined from the DNA. The table includes 200,000 to 250,000 clones, roughly 84% detected once. The clonotype was recovered from a woman between 45 and 65 years old with acute or convalescent COVID-19. The specimen sequenced was peripheral blood.

The DNA of the CDR3 is TGCGCCAGCGGATCTAGCGGGGACGTACAAGAGACCCAGTACTTC. As protein: CASGSSGDVQETQYF. J is TRBJ2-5 and V is TRBV5-1, with 9 bases fitting TRBD2. This CDR3 has 15 residues. Germline V gives CDR1 SGHRS, CDR2 YFSETQ. With V trimmed by 7 bases and J by 2 bases, 9 bases remained unmatched.